This TCR beta chain appears in the sequencing data of a study of shared clonotypes between healthy human individuals. The wider study: Each donor's CD8 memory used one plate, CD8 naive two, each CD4 subset three. Study-level points and caveats: Memory subsets generally showed lower estimated richness than naive subsets. Clonotype sharing among donors, it was expected, would be affected by sequencing depth.

Notes on this clone: Its target is not known.

Trimming left V 9 bases short and J 5 bases short, with 5 bases between. Germline V gives CDR1 MNHNS, CDR2 SASEGT. This CDR3 comprises 9 residues. The naive CD8 population came from CD45RO-negative cells selected for CCR7, without terminally differentiated effector memory CD45RA+ cells. Sequencing used immunoSEQ multiplex PCR; TCRdb keeps in-frame clones, though not all of them. This table has about 2.1 million clones, roughly 93% appearing once. The origin of this receptor is a man aged 18-30 years in good health. Some clones in this sample may be carry-over from other donors' samples. The source material was naive CD8+ T cells from PBMCs. V and J are TRBV6-1 and TRBJ2-7; no firm D call. CDR3 amino acids: CASGHEQYF. The CDR3 DNA reads as TGTGCCAGTGGGCACGAGCAGTACTTC.